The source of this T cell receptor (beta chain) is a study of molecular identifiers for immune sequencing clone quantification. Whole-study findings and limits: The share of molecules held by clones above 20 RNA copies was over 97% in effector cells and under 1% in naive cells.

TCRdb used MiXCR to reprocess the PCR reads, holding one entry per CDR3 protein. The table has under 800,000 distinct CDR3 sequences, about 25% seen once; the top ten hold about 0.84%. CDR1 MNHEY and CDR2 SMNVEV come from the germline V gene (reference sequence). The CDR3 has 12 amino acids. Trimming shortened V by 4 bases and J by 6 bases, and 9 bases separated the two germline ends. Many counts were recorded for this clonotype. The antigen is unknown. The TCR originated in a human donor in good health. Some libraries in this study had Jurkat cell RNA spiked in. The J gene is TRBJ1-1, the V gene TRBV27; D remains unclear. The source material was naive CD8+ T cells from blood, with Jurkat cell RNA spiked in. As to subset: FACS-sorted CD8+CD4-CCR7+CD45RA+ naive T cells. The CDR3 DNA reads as TGTGCCAGCAGTTCCTCGCCGGCTGAAGCTTTCTTT. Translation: CASSSSPAEAFF.